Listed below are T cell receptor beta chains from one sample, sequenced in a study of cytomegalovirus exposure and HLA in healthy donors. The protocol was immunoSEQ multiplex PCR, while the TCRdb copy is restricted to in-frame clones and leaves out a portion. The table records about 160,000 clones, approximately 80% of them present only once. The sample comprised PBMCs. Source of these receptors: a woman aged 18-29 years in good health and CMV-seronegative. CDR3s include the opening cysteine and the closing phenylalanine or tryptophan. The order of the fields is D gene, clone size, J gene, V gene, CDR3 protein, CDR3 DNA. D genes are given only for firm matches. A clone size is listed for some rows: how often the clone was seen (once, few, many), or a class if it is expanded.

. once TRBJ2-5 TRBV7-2 CASSRLETQYF TGTGCCAGCAGCCGACTGGAGACCCAGTACTTC
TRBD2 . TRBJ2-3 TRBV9 CASSVSAGGMDTQYF TGTGCCAGCAGCGTTTCGGCGGGGGGTATGGATACGCAGTATTTT
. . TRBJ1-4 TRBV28 CASSLRLFGGREKLFF TGTGCCAGCAGTTTACGCTTATTTGGCGGGAGGGAAAAACTGTTTTTT
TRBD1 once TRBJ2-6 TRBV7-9 CASSPTGQKSNVLTF TGTGCCAGCAGCCCGACAGGGCAAAAGTCCAACGTCCTGACTTTC
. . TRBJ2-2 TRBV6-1 CASRTGTRNTGELFF TGTGCCAGCAGGACCGGGACAAGGAACACCGGGGAGCTGTTTTTT
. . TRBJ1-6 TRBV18 CASSPRAQYNSPLHF TGTGCCAGCTCACCACGGGCACAATATAATTCACCCCTCCACTTT
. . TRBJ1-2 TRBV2 CASRKGLRQNYGYTF TGTGCCAGCAGAAAGGGTCTGAGACAGAACTATGGCTACACCTTC
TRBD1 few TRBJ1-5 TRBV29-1 CSVAGQGQPQHF TGCAGCGTTGCCGGACAGGGACAGCCCCAGCATTTT
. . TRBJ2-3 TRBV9 CASSAYLVMDTQYF TGTGCCAGCAGCGCCTACCTCGTTATGGATACGCAGTATTTT
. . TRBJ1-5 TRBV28 CASSFLQGGNQPQHF TGTGCCAGCAGTTTTCTGCAGGGTGGCAATCAGCCCCAGCATTTT
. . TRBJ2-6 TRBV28 CASSFLLTVSSGANGLTF TGTGCCAGCAGTTTCCTACTGACGGTTAGCTCTGGGGCCAACGGCCTGACTTTC
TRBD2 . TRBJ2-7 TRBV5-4 CASSPGAGEGSEQYF TGTGCCAGCAGCCCCGGGGCGGGGGAGGGCAGCGAGCAGTACTTC
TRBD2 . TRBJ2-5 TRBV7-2 CASSPGRGGREYF TGTGCCAGCAGCCCGGGCCGGGGGGGCCGGGAGTACTTC
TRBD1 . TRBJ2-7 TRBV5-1 CASSSGQGFYEQYF TGCGCCAGCAGCTCGGGACAGGGTTTCTACGAGCAGTACTTC
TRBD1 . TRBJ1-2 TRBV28 CASSLFTGASYGYTF TGTGCCAGCAGTTTATTTACAGGGGCTAGCTATGGCTACACCTTC
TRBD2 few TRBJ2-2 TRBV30 CAWRLGGLDTGELFF TGTGCCTGGCGCCTGGGGGGACTAGACACCGGGGAGCTGTTTTTT
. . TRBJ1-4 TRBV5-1 CASSLGGINEKLFF TGCGCCAGCAGCCTCGGAGGAATTAATGAAAAACTGTTTTTT
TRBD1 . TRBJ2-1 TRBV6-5 CASSFGTGGLNEQFF TGTGCCAGCAGTTTCGGGACAGGGGGCTTAAATGAGCAGTTCTTC
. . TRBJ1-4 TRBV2 CASSERGNEKLFF TGTGCCAGCAGTGAGAGGGGGAATGAAAAACTGTTTTTT
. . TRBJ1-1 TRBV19 CASRQPSNTEAFF TGTGCCAGTCGACAGCCGTCGAACACTGAAGCTTTCTTT
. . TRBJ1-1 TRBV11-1 CASTNGRLGNTEAFF TGTGCCAGCACCAATGGGAGGCTAGGGAACACTGAAGCTTTCTTT
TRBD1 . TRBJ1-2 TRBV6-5 CASSSDRVGGYTF TGTGCCAGCAGTAGCGACAGGGTAGGAGGCTACACCTTC
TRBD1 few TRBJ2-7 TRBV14 CASSQDHLLQGEFEQYF TGTGCCAGCAGCCAAGATCACCTGTTGCAGGGGGAGTTCGAGCAGTACTTC
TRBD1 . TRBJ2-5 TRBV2 CASSEGGQGLRETQYF TGTGCCAGCAGTGAAGGGGGACAGGGGCTCCGGGAGACCCAGTACTTC
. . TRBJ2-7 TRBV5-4 CASSPLGSGTYEQYF TGTGCCAGCAGCCCGCTCGGGAGTGGAACCTACGAGCAGTACTTC
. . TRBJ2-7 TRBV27 CASSPRVSPPYEQYF TGTGCCAGCAGTCCCAGGGTTTCCCCCCCCTACGAGCAGTACTTC
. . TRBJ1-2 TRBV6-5 CASSSRDNYGYTF TGTGCCAGCAGTTCCAGGGATAACTATGGCTACACCTTC
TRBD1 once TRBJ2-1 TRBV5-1 CASSITTGHYNEQFF TGCGCCAGCAGCATCACGACAGGGCACTACAATGAGCAGTTCTTC
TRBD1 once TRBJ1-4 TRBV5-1 CASSSSGTGAEKLFF TGCGCCAGCAGCTCATCCGGGACAGGGGCAGAAAAACTGTTTTTT
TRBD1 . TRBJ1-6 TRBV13 CASSIRDRNSPLHF TGTGCCAGCAGCATTCGGGACAGGAATTCACCCCTCCACTTT
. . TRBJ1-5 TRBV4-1 CASSQGPGTQPQHF TGCGCCAGCAGCCAAGGCCCGGGAACTCAGCCCCAGCATTTT
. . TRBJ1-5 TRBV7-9 CSSSIRRATATQPQHF TGTTCCAGCAGCATAAGGCGGGCCACCGCCACTCAGCCCCAGCATTTT
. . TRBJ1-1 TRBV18 CASSPLSEGGTEAFF TGTGCCAGCTCCCCCCTAAGTGAAGGGGGCACTGAAGCTTTCTTT
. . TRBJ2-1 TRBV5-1 CASSRDGGAYNEQFF TGCGCCAGCAGCCGGGATGGGGGCGCGTACAATGAGCAGTTCTTC
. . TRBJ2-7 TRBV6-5 CASSYGGTLYEQYF TGTGCCAGCAGTTACGGGGGGACCCTTTACGAGCAGTACTTC
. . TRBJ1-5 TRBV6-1 CASSEWGVNLQPQHF TGTGCCAGCAGTGAATGGGGGGTTAACCTTCAGCCCCAGCATTTT